These 7 T cell receptor beta chains came from one sample sequenced in a study of blood T cell repertoires in COVID-19. The table came from immunoSEQ multiplex PCR; TCRdb's copy has only in-frame clones and leaves some out. This table has 150,000 or so clones, roughly 80% appearing once. Sequencing input: peripheral blood. The receptor set was obtained from a woman in her forties or fifties with active or convalescent COVID-19.

In DNA, the CDR3 is TGTGCCAGCTCACCACAGGGGGTCGTCAGATGGGATGGCTACACCTTC. It translates to CASSPQGVVRWDGYTF. The chain couples TRBV18 to TRBJ1-2; D is possibly TRBD1 (6 bases). Deletions cut 1 base from V and 6 bases from J, with 18 bases between. The CDR3 extends over 16 amino acids. Germline CDR1 is KGHSH and CDR2 is LQKENI.

The chain combines TRBV19 with TRBJ2-1; TRBD2 matches at 9 bases. Trimming at V came to 6 bases and at J to 0 bases, leaving 3 bases not matched to a gene. CDR3 size: 15 residues. Germline CDR1 LNHDA, CDR2 SQIVND (reference sequence). CDR3 sequence (DNA): TGTGCCAGTAGATCTAGCGGGGTCTCCTACAATGAGCAGTTCTTC. Amino acids: CASRSSGVSYNEQFF.

This clone was observed a few times. Other DNA sequences in this sample translate to the same CDR3. J is TRBJ1-1 and V is TRBV5-5; tentatively, D is TRBD1 (6 bases). Germline-derived CDR1 and CDR2 are SGHKS and YYEKEE (reference sequence). The CDR3 is made up of 13 amino acids. Deletions cut 5 bases from V and 1 base from J, with 9 bases between. The CDR3 is CASSLQGNTEAFF. The CDR3 region has the DNA TGTGCCAGCAGTTTACAGGGGAACACTGAAGCTTTCTTT.

The chain combines TRBV23-1 with TRBJ1-3, with TRBD1 matching 7 bases. TRBV23-1 is filed as an ORF, its function uncertain. This CDR3 comprises 12 residues. The CDR3 DNA sequence: TGCTTACAGGGGAGAGCTGGAAACACCATATATTTT. This translates into CLQGRAGNTIYF.

The chain combines TRBV28 with TRBJ2-5, with D possibly TRBD1 on 6 matching bases. Germline V gives CDR1 MDHEN, CDR2 SYDVKM. This CDR3 has 12 amino acids. V lost 6 bases to trimming and J lost 9 bases, with 14 bases between them. Here the CDR3 DNA reads TGTGCCAGCAGGCCACCAGGGGCGGCCCAGTACTTC. Translated: CASRPPGAAQYF.

The chain recombines TRBV7-2 with TRBJ2-2; 8 nucleotides agree with TRBD2. The V segment lost 2 bases and the J segment 4 bases; nucleotides outside the gene matches: 9. CDR1 and CDR2 (germline): SGHTA, FQGNSA. The CDR3 is 17 residues long. The CDR3 is CASSLQMAGGVTGELFF. In DNA form, the CDR3 reads TGTGCCAGCAGCTTACAAATGGCGGGGGGCGTCACCGGGGAGCTGTTTTTT. Full variable domain (rest looked up from reference TRBV7-2 and TRBJ2-2): GAGVSQSPSNKVTEKGKDVELRCDPISGHTALYWYRQSLGQGLEFLIYFQGNSAPDKSGLPSDRFSAERTGGSVSTLTIQRTQQEDSAVYLCASSLQMAGGVTGELFFGEGSRLTVL.

This clone is medium-sized. The chain employs TRBV30 and TRBJ1-1; a weak D match, TRBD1 (5 bases). Trimming left V 5 bases short and J 2 bases short, with 9 bases between. Germline-derived CDR1 and CDR2 are GTSNPN and SVGIG (reference sequence). This CDR3 is 12 amino acids long. The CDR3 DNA is TGTGCCTGGGTGACAGTTAACACTGAAGCTTTCTTT. Its translation is CAWVTVNTEAFF. The whole variable domain, remainder taken from reference TRBV30 and TRBJ1-1, is SQTIHQWPATLVQPVGSPLSLECTVEGTSNPNLYWYRQAAGRGLQLLFYSVGIGQISSEVPQNLSASRPQDRQFILSSKKLLLSDSGFYLCAWVTVNTEAFFGQGTRLTVV.